The clone carrying this TCR beta chain was detected many times. The data are from a study of T cells in Graves' hyperthyroidism and ophthalmopathy. At the level of the study: Peripheral blood was collected at initial diagnosis, before any treatment.

There were TCR beta CDR3 regions amplified from RNA transcripts. A first-round RT-PCR of the TCR CDR3 used the HTBI primer set. TCRdb re-called the multiplex PCR reads with MiXCR, one entry per CDR3 protein. Of about 420,000 distinct CDR3 sequences in the sample, around 16% are singletons; the top ten hold roughly 13%. V trimming: 5 bases; J trimming: 4 bases; junction bases outside the gene matches: 13. The CDR3 covers 16 residues. Germline loops: CDR1 MNHNS, CDR2 SASEGT. Graves' hyperthyroidism qualified as stable when ophthalmopathy did not progress within 18 months. Reasons for excluding patients were uncontrolled infection, other autoimmune disease, pregnancy or lactation. Diagnoses used clinical symptoms, serum thyroxine and TRAb, thyroid ultrasound and orbital computed tomography.

Sequenced sample: blood. The chain links TRBV6-1 to TRBJ2-7, with 8 bases identical to TRBD1. The sequence was collected from a woman between 18 and 29 years old with Graves' hyperthyroidism. DNA of the CDR3: TGTGCCAGCAGTAAGAATCATGACAGGGGCTTTTACGAGCAGTACTTC. Translation: CASSKNHDRGFYEQYF.